Following are 20 T cell receptor beta chains from one sample sequenced in a study of T cell responses to AZD1222 COVID-19 vaccine. This table comes from immunoSEQ multiplex PCR, and its TCRdb copy is limited to in-frame clones, with some not included. The sample includes around 140,000 clones, approximately 90% of them seen just once. The sample consisted of peripheral blood, taken 28 days after the second AZD1222 dose. These receptors were obtained from an adult who received the AZD1222 COVID-19 vaccine.

CDR3 loop: CASSQEWDRGRRGYGYTF. The CDR3 DNA reads TGTGCCAGCAGCCAAGAATGGGACAGGGGGCGCCGAGGCTATGGCTACACCTTC. The V gene is TRBV4-2, the J gene TRBJ1-2; 12 bases agree with TRBD1. CDR1 and CDR2 (germline): LGHNA, YNFKEQ. V was pared by 0 bases and J by 4 bases, with 9 bases of the junction left unmatched. The CDR3 spans 18 residues.

The chain carries TRBV24-1 and TRBJ2-5; D may be TRBD1 (5 bases). Trimming cost V 4 bases and J 5 bases, with 13 bases left between them. The CDR3 contains 14 residues. From germline, CDR1 is KGHDR and CDR2 SFDVKD. CDR3 sequence: CATSDFGQRETQYF. CDR3 DNA: TGTGCCACCAGTGACTTTGGACAAAGGGAGACCCAGTACTTC.

In this sample, this clone turned up once. The rearrangement links TRBV7-2 to TRBJ2-3; a weak D match, TRBD2 (5 bases). This CDR3 is built from 13 residues. Germline CDR1 is SGHTA and CDR2 is FQGNSA. V was cut by 7 bases and J by 7 bases, with 15 bases left in between. The CDR3 DNA follows: TGTGCCAGCACGCCTCCTAGGGAGCATACGCAGTATTTT. It codes for CASTPPREHTQYF.

The genes are TRBV19 and TRBJ2-3; D is unclear. The V gene lost 3 bases and the J gene lost 8 bases, with 15 bases spanning the gap. The CDR3 is 14 amino acids. CDR1 and CDR2 (germline): LNHDA, SQIVND (reference sequence). DNA for the CDR3: TGTGCCAGTAGTATTATTGCGAGCGTGGGTACGCAGTATTTT. Translation gives CASSIIASVGTQYF.

This chain joins TRBV5-1 and TRBJ1-1; 7 bases map to TRBD1. Germline CDR1 reads SGHRS; CDR2 reads YFSETQ. The CDR3 sequence is 14 residues long. With 4 bases clipped from V and 4 bases from J, the junction kept 7 bases outside the gene matches. The CDR3 DNA reads TGCGCCAGCAGCGTACAGGGGATAGGCACTGAAGCTTTCTTT. It specifies CASSVQGIGTEAFF. Combining the CDR3 with reference TRBV5-1 and TRBJ1-1 gives the whole variable domain KAGVTQTPRYLIKTRGQQVTLSCSPISGHRSVSWYQQTPGQGLQFLFEYFSETQRNKGNFPGRFSGRQFSNSRSEMNVSTLELGDSALYLCASSVQGIGTEAFFGQGTRLTVV.

This chain connects TRBV18 to TRBJ1-1, with D perhaps TRBD1 (5 bases). Germline CDR1 KGHSH, CDR2 LQKENI. Trimming pared 3 bases from V and 1 base from J, leaving 12 bases between. The CDR3 length is 15 residues. DNA for the CDR3: TGTGCCAGCTCACCTGTCAGGGCCCCGAACACTGAAGCTTTCTTT. It specifies CASSPVRAPNTEAFF.

V and J are TRBV28 and TRBJ2-2, with a weak D call TRBD1 (6 bases). Germline V gene data show CDR1 as MDHEN and CDR2 as SYDVKM. V lost 2 bases and J 5 bases, leaving 12 bases between the germline ends. This CDR3 region has 15 residues. CDR3 protein: CASSLAGVGTGELFF. Written as DNA, the CDR3 is TGTGCCAGCAGTTTAGCAGGGGTGGGAACCGGGGAGCTGTTTTTT. Drawing the rest from reference TRBV28 and TRBJ2-2, the complete variable domain is DVKVTQSSRYLVKRTGEKVFLECVQDMDHENMFWYRQDPGLGLRLIYFSYDVKMKEKGDIPEGYSVSREKKERFSLILESASTNQTSMYLCASSLAGVGTGELFFGEGSRLTVL.

V is TRBV20-1 and J is TRBJ1-3; D remains ambiguous. This CDR3 has 15 residues. Deletions cut 3 bases from V and 0 bases from J, with 12 bases between. The germline gives CDR1 DFQATT, CDR2 SNEGSKA (reference sequence). The CDR3 nucleotides read TGCAGTGCTAGTAAGGTTTCGCTCTCTGGAAACACCATATATTTT. Translated, it gives CSASKVSLSGNTIYF.

This clone came up a few times. CDR3 DNA sequence: TGTGCCAGCAGCGGCCGGACAGGGGGCCTGGTTGAAGCTTTCTTT. Amino acids: CASSGRTGGLVEAFF. The rearrangement joins TRBV7-9 to TRBJ1-1; 11 bases match TRBD1. This CDR3 is built from 15 residues. CDR1 is SEHNR, CDR2 FQNEAQ, per germline (reference sequence). J lost 7 bases, V lost 5 bases, and 9 bases had no gene match.

This clone was seen only a few times. The rearrangement links TRBV25-1 to TRBJ1-2, with D uncertain. Germline V gene lookup returns CDR1 MGHDK and CDR2 SYGVNS. This CDR3 comprises 14 residues. V shed 2 bases and J shed 8 bases, with 15 bases lying between them. Here the CDR3 DNA reads TGTGCCAGCAGTGAAGCCGACGGGCCTGGAGGCTACACCTTC. As protein: CASSEADGPGGYTF.

The chain couples TRBV6-5 to TRBJ1-2; D gene uncertain. Deletions cut 6 bases from V and 4 bases from J, with 18 bases between. Per the germline V gene, CDR1 is MNHEY and CDR2 is SVGAGI. The CDR3 is 15 residues long. In DNA form, the CDR3 reads TGTGCCAGCAGGAGCGGGAGGGCAGTCCGCTATGGCTACACCTTC. Its protein is CASRSGRAVRYGYTF.

The rearrangement joins TRBV5-4 to TRBJ1-3, with D possibly being TRBD1 (5 bases). Germline CDR1 SGHNT, CDR2 YYREEE (reference sequence). The CDR3 has 18 residues. Trimming pared 4 bases from V and 2 bases from J, leaving 22 bases between. In DNA, the CDR3 is TGTGCCAGCAGCCCGGGCGGTCTCGGGGGGGTGGCTGGAAACACCATATATTTT. As protein: CASSPGGLGGVAGNTIYF.

The chain joins TRBV4-2 to TRBJ1-4, with D unclear. This CDR3 has 16 residues. Looked up from germline, CDR1 is LGHNA and CDR2 is YNFKEQ. The V end was cut by 5 bases, the J end by 1 base, with 14 bases between. This CDR3 is CASSYRHRGTNEKLFF. The CDR3 DNA is TGTGCCAGCAGCTATCGACATCGGGGAACTAATGAAAAACTGTTTTTT.

This sequence joins TRBV5-3 and TRBJ2-2; 7 nucleotides line up with TRBD1. TRBV5-3 is an ORF; its function is uncertain. The V gene end was trimmed by 4 bases and the J gene end by 0 bases; junction bases not matched to a gene: 9. This CDR3 has 17 amino acids. The CDR3 is CARSLGQELPNTGELFF. The CDR3 region has the DNA TGTGCCAGAAGCCTAGGACAGGAGCTCCCGAACACCGGGGAGCTGTTTTTT.

The chain recombines TRBV5-1 with TRBJ2-7; D gene unclear. V gave up 4 bases and J gave up 3 bases, with 8 bases separating them. The CDR3 is made up of 12 amino acids. CDR1 is SGHRS and CDR2 is YFSETQ in the germline V gene. CDR3 residues: CASSASGYEQYF. DNA for the CDR3: TGCGCCAGCAGCGCGTCTGGCTACGAGCAGTACTTC.

This clone was observed once. The gene calls are TRBV19 and TRBJ1-4; the D is unclear. The CDR3 length is 15 residues. V lost 3 bases, J lost 3 bases, and 11 bases lay in between. The germline gives CDR1 LNHDA, CDR2 SQIVND (reference sequence). CDR3 in DNA: TGTGCCAGTAGTATCCGGGCAGCTTCTAATGAAAAACTGTTTTTT. The encoded protein is CASSIRAASNEKLFF.

This rearrangement joins TRBV2 to TRBJ2-2; D may be TRBD2 (6 bases). V was shortened by 11 bases and J by 2 bases, with 12 bases between the two germline ends. CDR1 and CDR2 (germline): SNHLY, FYNNEI. This CDR3 contains 13 residues. In nucleotides, the CDR3 is TGTGCCGCGGGACGGGATAACACCGGGGAGCTGTTTTTT. Its protein is CAAGRDNTGELFF.

In its sample, this clone was seen once. The V call is TRBV7-9, the J call TRBJ1-1; a weak D match, TRBD1 (6 bases). CDR3 length: 16 amino acids. Germline V gene lookup returns CDR1 SEHNR and CDR2 FQNEAQ (reference sequence). V was pared by 1 base and J by 8 bases, with 20 bases between. This chain's CDR3 is CASSLGGQGPGLEAFF. In DNA, the CDR3 is TGTGCCAGCAGCTTAGGAGGTCAGGGGCCGGGGTTAGAAGCTTTCTTT.

The V and J genes are TRBV20-1 and TRBJ2-7; 9 bases agree with TRBD2. The CDR3 loop spans 15 amino acids. With 3 bases clipped from V and 1 base from J, the junction kept 7 bases outside the gene matches. Germline V lookup: CDR1 DFQATT, CDR2 SNEGSKA (reference sequence). The CDR3 sequence: CSASPASGVSYEQYF. The DNA for the CDR3 is TGCAGTGCTAGTCCGGCTAGCGGGGTTTCCTACGAGCAGTACTTC.

This chain links TRBV13 with TRBJ2-1; D call uncertain. Germline assignment: CDR1 PRHDT and CDR2 FYEKMQ (reference sequence). The CDR3 runs 14 residues. V was shortened by 1 base and J by 4 bases, with 8 bases between the two germline ends. As DNA, the CDR3 is TGTGCCAGCAGCTTAGCATCCAGTTACAATGAGCAGTTCTTC. It yields the protein CASSLASSYNEQFF.